The 5 T cell receptor beta chains in this list originate from one sample, sequenced in a study of shared T cell receptors in the human thymus. The assay was immunoSEQ multiplex PCR, and TCRdb's table has in-frame clones only and misses some. The table shows 500,000 to 850,000 clones, with around 87% occurring only once. A further study also used this sample, focusing on human thymus T cells.

Sequenced material: thymocytes. Receptors originate from a boy under three years old with a congenital heart defect.

This chain's CDR3 is CASSDRDYRDEQYF. The DNA of the CDR3 is TGTGCCAGCAGCGACCGGGACTACCGCGACGAGCAGTACTTC. The chain uses TRBV14 and TRBJ2-7; 7 nucleotides line up with TRBD2. The ends lost 5 bases at V and 5 bases at J; junction bases unmatched: 9. Germline loops: CDR1 SGHDN, CDR2 FVKESK. This CDR3 is built from 14 residues. Full variable domain (outside the CDR3, taken from reference TRBV14 and TRBJ2-7): EAGVTQFPSHSVIEKGQTVTLRCDPISGHDNLYWYRRVMGKEIKFLLHFVKESKQDESGMPNNRFLAERTGGTYSTLKVQPAELEDSGVYFCASSDRDYRDEQYFGPGTRLTVT.

J is TRBJ2-3 and V is TRBV28; 9 bases line up with TRBD2. Trimming took 1 base from V and 1 from J; bases not matched to a gene: 6. Germline assignment: CDR1 MDHEN and CDR2 SYDVKM. CDR3 length: 17 residues. CDR3 in amino acids: CASSLLGGRAGTDTQYF. DNA of the CDR3: TGTGCCAGCAGTTTATTGGGCGGGAGGGCCGGCACAGATACGCAGTATTTT.

CDR3 DNA: TGTGCCAGCTCAAACAGGAACACTGAAGCTTTCTTT. Residues: CASSNRNTEAFF. The chain is built from TRBV18 and TRBJ1-1; the D is unclear. The germline V gene encodes CDR1 KGHSH and CDR2 LQKENI. The CDR3 extends over 12 amino acids. Trimming left V 5 bases short and J 1 base short, with 5 bases between.

Here the CDR3 reads CASRGGSLLGYTF. CDR3 bases: TGTGCCAGTCGCGGGGGGTCGCTTCTTGGCTACACCTTC. This chain connects TRBV30 to TRBJ1-2; perhaps TRBD1 as D (5 bases). Trimming removed 8 bases from V and 7 bases from J, with 20 bases in between. The CDR3 length is 13 residues. Germline V gene data show CDR1 as GTSNPN and CDR2 as SVGIG (reference sequence).

The genes are TRBV28 and TRBJ1-1, with 9 bases fitting TRBD1. Germline lookup yields CDR1 MDHEN and CDR2 SYDVKM. CDR3 length equals 18 residues. V gave up 4 bases and J gave up 4 bases; unmatched junction bases: 16. The CDR3 spells CASSSHHGELTGGTEAFF. Written as DNA, the CDR3 is TGTGCCAGCAGTTCCCACCATGGGGAGTTGACAGGGGGCACTGAAGCTTTCTTT.